Each of the 31 T cell receptor beta chains below was sequenced from the same sample in a study of response to subunit inactivated influenza vaccine. One entry per CDR3 protein, called by TCRdb with MiXCR from the RT-PCR reads. This table has about 500,000 distinct CDR3 sequences, about 15% appearing once. The sequenced sample was CD4+ T cells sorted from PBMCs, obtained around 25 months after vaccination. The receptors stem from a man aged 50-75 years who received an inactivated influenza vaccine.

This clonotype has only a few counts. The rearrangement joins TRBV20-1 to TRBJ2-1; D assignment may be TRBD1 or TRBD2 (5 bases each). V was shortened by 6 bases and J by 5 bases, with 20 bases between the two germline ends. The CDR3 spans 15 residues. Germline assignment: CDR1 DFQATT and CDR2 SNEGSKA (reference sequence). The CDR3: CSASRGRLGDNEQFF. Written as DNA, the CDR3 is TGCAGTGCCTCTCGGGGAAGGCTAGGGGACAATGAGCAGTTCTTC.

This clonotype is labeled as medium-sized (0.01 to 0.1%). J is TRBJ2-3 and V is TRBV30, with D perhaps TRBD2 (6 bases). The CDR3 runs 15 residues. Germline lookup yields CDR1 GTSNPN and CDR2 SVGIG (reference sequence). V shed 2 bases and J shed 6 bases, with 18 bases lying between them. CDR3 nucleotide sequence: TGTGCCTGGAGTCCCGGCGGACGGGGGTCGGATACGCAGTATTTT. Translating gives CAWSPGGRGSDTQYF.

The rearrangement uses TRBV6-1 and TRBJ2-2; TRBD2 matches at 7 bases. Germline CDR1 MNHNS, CDR2 SASEGT. V was clipped by 7 bases and J by 1 base; unmatched bases: 9. The CDR3 has 16 residues. The DNA of the CDR3 is TGTGCCAGCACCCATGGGACGGGAGGGAACACCGGGGAGCTGTTTTTT. Its protein product is CASTHGTGGNTGELFF.

This clonotype was seen more than once but under ten times. The chain is built from TRBV5-1 and TRBJ2-6, with TRBD1 as a possible D gene (5 bases). This CDR3 contains 15 residues. CDR1 SGHRS and CDR2 YFSETQ come from the germline V gene. V lost 0 bases and J lost 6, with 10 bases in between. CDR3 loop: CASSLEQVAANVLTF. The CDR3 region has the DNA TGCGCCAGCAGCTTGGAACAGGTAGCGGCCAACGTCCTGACTTTC.

The sample holds a few counts of this clonotype. Germline is not matched at one junction end, which may reflect a read error. The chain has TRBV12-3 or TRBV12-4 and TRBJ1-1; D gene ambiguous. The CDR3 contains 13 residues. The CDR3 protein is CASSLYEGTEVFF. Written as DNA, the CDR3 is TGTGCCAGCAGTTTATATGAGGGCACTGAAGTTTTCTTT.

This clonotype was found a few times. The V gene is TRBV3-1, the J gene TRBJ2-3; D is possibly TRBD2 (6 bases). CDR3 length equals 17 residues. V was shortened by 2 bases and J by 4 bases, with 19 bases between the two germline ends. From germline, CDR1 is LGHDT and CDR2 YNNKEL (reference sequence). The CDR3 nucleotides read TGTGCCAGCAGCCAAATGGGGCCGGGGGTGATCGCAGATACGCAGTATTTT. Protein product: CASSQMGPGVIADTQYF.

V usage is TRBV30 and J usage is TRBJ2-7; possibly TRBD2 for D (6 bases). The CDR3 spans 12 residues. Germline V lookup: CDR1 GTSNPN, CDR2 SVGIG (reference sequence). The ends were cut back, 3 bases at V and 3 bases at J, with 9 bases in the middle. CDR3 loop: CAWSREYYEQYF. The CDR3 bases are TGTGCCTGGAGCCGGGAGTACTACGAGCAGTACTTC.

The chain couples TRBV19 to TRBJ2-5; perhaps TRBD1 as D (6 bases). The V gene's germline CDR1 is LNHDA and CDR2 SQIVND (reference sequence). The CDR3 covers 16 residues. The V end was cut by 6 bases, the J end by 1 base, with 18 bases between. The CDR3 DNA follows: TGTGCCAGTAGCCCACAGGGTAATGTGGGCCAAGAGACCCAGTACTTC. It translates to CASSPQGNVGQETQYF.

This chain connects TRBV27 to TRBJ2-7, with 8 bases that match TRBD2. The CDR3 totals 14 residues. Germline loops: CDR1 MNHEY, CDR2 SMNVEV (reference sequence). Trimming took 3 bases from V and 6 from J; bases not matched to a gene: 7. In nucleotides, the CDR3 is TGTGCCAGCAGTTTGGGAGCGGGAGTACGCGAGCAGTACTTC. It codes for CASSLGAGVREQYF.

This chain connects TRBV9 to TRBJ2-7; 9 bases match TRBD1. Losses at the gene ends were 1 base for V and 12 bases for J; bases not matched to a gene: 8. The CDR3 extends over 13 amino acids. CDR1 and CDR2 (germline): SGDLS, YYNGEE. CDR3 nucleotides: TGTGCCAGCAGCGTAACTTTCCGGGACAGGGCGTACTTC. It translates to CASSVTFRDRAYF.

This chain joins TRBV10-3 and TRBJ2-1; 12 nucleotides agree with TRBD2. V was clipped by 6 bases and J by 4 bases; unmatched bases: 4. The germline V gene has CDR1 ENHRY and CDR2 SYGVKD. This CDR3 has 15 amino acids. This CDR3 reads CAISPSGGAYNEQFF. CDR3 nucleotides: TGTGCCATCAGCCCTAGCGGGGGGGCATACAATGAGCAGTTCTTC.

This clonotype has a handful of counts. V usage is TRBV12-3 or TRBV12-4 and J usage is TRBJ2-7, with 11 bases matching TRBD1. This CDR3 is built from 15 residues. With 6 bases clipped from V and 5 bases from J, the junction kept 9 bases outside the gene matches. The CDR3 spells CASRLGQGGGDEQYF. The DNA for the CDR3 is TGTGCCAGCAGACTGGGACAGGGGGGTGGCGACGAGCAGTACTTC.

This clonotype was seen only a few times. The J gene is TRBJ2-7, the V gene TRBV28, with unresolved D. The germline gives CDR1 MDHEN, CDR2 SYDVKM. Deletions cut 4 bases from V and 7 bases from J, with 11 bases between. The CDR3 is 12 amino acids. CDR3 in amino acids: CASSSSIGEQYF. The CDR3 coding sequence is TGTGCCAGCAGTTCCTCAATTGGGGAGCAGTACTTC.

This clonotype was seen a handful of times. The chain is built from TRBV20-1 and TRBJ2-1; 11 bases fit TRBD1. The CDR3 length is 15 residues. From germline, CDR1 is DFQATT and CDR2 SNEGSKA (reference sequence). V shed 1 base and J 7 bases; nucleotides not matched to a gene: 6. The CDR3 sequence is CSARVIGQGANEQFF. Here the CDR3 DNA reads TGCAGTGCTAGAGTGATCGGACAGGGGGCAAATGAGCAGTTCTTC.

This clonotype was counted between two and nine times. This chain joins TRBV7-2 and TRBJ2-7, with D unclear. Germline assignment: CDR1 SGHTA and CDR2 FQGNSA. This CDR3 is 13 amino acids long. Trimming stripped 4 bases from V and 5 bases from J, with 12 bases between. The CDR3 DNA is TGTGCCAGCAGCTACCGAATCCACCACGAGCAGTACTTC. Translating it yields CASSYRIHHEQYF.

The chain carries TRBV24-1 and TRBJ2-1, with TRBD2 identical over 11 bases. The CDR3 spans 15 residues. Looked up from germline, CDR1 is KGHDR and CDR2 is SFDVKD. The junction had 8 bases not matched to a gene; V was cut back by 4 bases and J by 10 bases. The CDR3 sequence is CATSELAGAGGEQFF. The CDR3 DNA sequence: TGTGCCACCAGTGAACTAGCGGGGGCTGGCGGAGAGCAGTTCTTC.

This clonotype was counted only a few times. This chain links TRBV20-1 with TRBJ2-2, with D uncertain. This CDR3 contains 14 residues. Germline CDR1 reads DFQATT; CDR2 reads SNEGSKA (reference sequence). Trimming shortened V by 4 bases and J by 0 bases, and 9 bases separated the two germline ends. The chain's CDR3 is CSAMSAANTGELFF. In DNA, the CDR3 is TGCAGTGCTATGAGCGCAGCGAACACCGGGGAGCTGTTTTTT.

Only a few counts were recorded for this clonotype. The genes are TRBV20-1 and TRBJ2-1; weak D call: TRBD2 (6 bases). The germline V and J ends were trimmed by 5 bases and 1 base, with 12 bases remaining between them. Germline loops: CDR1 DFQATT, CDR2 SNEGSKA (reference sequence). The CDR3 length is 14 residues. The CDR3 coding sequence is TGCAGTGCTTCCTCGGGGGAATCCTACAATGAGCAGTTCTTC. Amino acid sequence: CSASSGESYNEQFF.

V is TRBV20-1 and J is TRBJ2-7, with D possibly TRBD2 on 7 matching bases. Per the germline V gene, CDR1 is DFQATT and CDR2 is SNEGSKA (reference sequence). The CDR3 has 14 residues. Trimming pared 5 bases from V and 7 bases from J, leaving 21 bases between. CDR3 nucleotides: TGCAGTGCTCCCAAGACTAGCAGCGGGACAGAGCAGTACTTC. Translating gives CSAPKTSSGTEQYF.

This clonotype was observed a handful of times. The chain links TRBV12-3 or TRBV12-4 to TRBJ2-3; D perhaps matches TRBD1 (6 bases). V lost 2 bases, J lost 3 bases, and 12 bases lay in between. CDR3 length: 15 amino acids. CDR3 residues: CASSLFHRGTDTQYF. CDR3 coding DNA: TGTGCCAGCAGTTTATTCCATAGGGGGACAGATACGCAGTATTTT.

The chain has TRBV6-5 and TRBJ2-5; unclear D gene. V was pared by 4 bases and J by 5 bases, with 11 bases between. The CDR3 is 13 amino acids. Per germline, CDR1 MNHEY and CDR2 SVGAGI. The CDR3 sequence: CASSWSVGETQYF. For the CDR3, the DNA is TGTGCCAGCAGTTGGTCGGTCGGGGAGACCCAGTACTTC.

This clonotype showed up just once. V is TRBV5-1 and J is TRBJ2-3, with TRBD1 as a possible D gene (5 bases). The V and J ends lost 0 bases and 4 bases respectively, with 12 bases between them. The CDR3 has 15 residues. Germline V CDR1 and CDR2: SGHRS, YFSETQ. The CDR3 protein is CASSLVGRPADTQYF. For the CDR3, the DNA is TGCGCCAGCAGCTTGGTGGGGCGGCCCGCAGATACGCAGTATTTT.

The table lists this clonotype with a few counts. The genes are TRBV4-3 and TRBJ1-2; D gene ambiguous. The CDR3 consists of 15 residues. Deletions cut 0 bases from V and 1 base from J, with 9 bases between. Germline lookup yields CDR1 LGHNA and CDR2 YSLEER. This chain's CDR3 is CASSQDLGINYGYTF. CDR3 DNA sequence: TGCGCCAGCAGCCAAGATCTAGGGATTAACTATGGCTACACCTTC.

CDR3 nucleotides: TGTGCCAGCAGTGAAGCGGAAGGCAGATACGAGCAGTACTTC. The encoded protein is CASSEAEGRYEQYF. The chain joins TRBV2 to TRBJ2-7, with D unresolved. Per germline, CDR1 SNHLY and CDR2 FYNNEI. The ends were cut back, 0 bases at V and 4 bases at J, with 10 bases in the middle. This CDR3 is 14 amino acids long.

The V call is TRBV29-1, the J call TRBJ2-1, with 11 bases that match TRBD2. The CDR3 is 14 amino acids. V shed 8 bases, J shed 4 bases, and the junction held 7 bases outside the gene matches. Germline V lookup: CDR1 SQVTM, CDR2 ANQGSEA. The CDR3 sequence is CSQAGTSGYNEQFF. CDR3 DNA sequence: TGCAGCCAAGCAGGGACTAGCGGATACAATGAGCAGTTCTTC.

The table lists this clonotype with many counts. This CDR3 is CASIGVRELRPGNTIYF. The CDR3 bases are TGTGCCAGCATCGGGGTCCGCGAGCTTCGACCTGGAAACACCATATATTTT. The genes are TRBV12-3 or TRBV12-4 and TRBJ1-3, with D unclear. The CDR3 totals 17 residues. V lost 7 bases and J lost 2, with 21 bases in between.

This rearrangement joins TRBV5-5 to TRBJ1-2; TRBD1 agrees at 7 bases. Germline lookup yields CDR1 SGHKS and CDR2 YYEKEE (reference sequence). J was trimmed by 6 bases and V by 4 bases; bases with no gene match: 6. The CDR3 loop spans 13 amino acids. CDR3 coding DNA: TGTGCCAGCAGCGGCAACAGGGGACATGGCTACACCTTC. Translating gives CASSGNRGHGYTF.

The rearrangement joins TRBV3-1 to TRBJ2-3; the match to TRBD2 covers 9 bases. The CDR3 is 18 amino acids. Germline V gene lookup returns CDR1 LGHDT and CDR2 YNNKEL (reference sequence). The trim removed 0 bases at V and 2 bases at J, leaving 9 bases unmatched. Written as DNA, the CDR3 is TGTGCCAGCAGCCAAGATAGCCTAGCGGGGCCTACCACAGATACGCAGTATTTT. Encoded protein: CASSQDSLAGPTTDTQYF.

Only a few counts were recorded for this clonotype. This chain uses TRBV4-3 with TRBJ1-2; TRBD1 might be the D (6 bases). This CDR3 is 16 amino acids long. CDR1 is LGHNA and CDR2 is YSLEER in the germline V gene. Trimming took 0 bases from V and 8 from J, leaving 19 bases between them. The CDR3 region has the DNA TGCGCCAGCAGCCAAGACGCTATCGCGGGGGCGAACGGCTACACCTTC. Its translation is CASSQDAIAGANGYTF.

The J gene is TRBJ2-7, the V gene TRBV19; a weak D match, TRBD2 (5 bases). Trimming removed 5 bases at V and 2 bases at J, with 16 bases between. Germline CDR1 reads LNHDA; CDR2 reads SQIVND (reference sequence). There are 15 residues in the CDR3. CDR3 in DNA: TGTGCCAGTAGTTTACTAGGATCCTCGACCTACGAGCAGTACTTC. This gives the protein CASSLLGSSTYEQYF.

This rearrangement joins TRBV2 to TRBJ2-5, with D possibly matching TRBD1 (5 bases). From germline, CDR1 is SNHLY and CDR2 FYNNEI. V gave up 4 bases and J gave up 3 bases, with 9 bases separating them. This CDR3 region has 13 residues. The CDR3 coding sequence is TGTGCCAGCAGTGGGGGCAGGGAAGAGACCCAGTACTTC. Its protein product is CASSGGREETQYF.